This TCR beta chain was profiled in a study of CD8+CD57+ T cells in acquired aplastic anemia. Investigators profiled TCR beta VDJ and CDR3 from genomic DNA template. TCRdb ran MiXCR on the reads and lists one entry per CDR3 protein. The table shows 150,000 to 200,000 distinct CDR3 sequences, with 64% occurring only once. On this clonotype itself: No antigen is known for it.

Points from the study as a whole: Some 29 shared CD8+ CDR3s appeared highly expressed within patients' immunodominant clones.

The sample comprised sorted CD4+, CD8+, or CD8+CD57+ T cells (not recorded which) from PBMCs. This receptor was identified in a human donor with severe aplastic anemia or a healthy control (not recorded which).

The CDR3 bases are TGTGCCAGCAGCATAGCGGGGGGGAGTACAGATACGCAGTATTTT. It translates to CASSIAGGSTDTQYF. The chain employs TRBV7-3 and TRBJ2-3; 11 bases align to TRBD2. This CDR3 has 15 amino acids. Germline V lookup: CDR1 SGHTA, CDR2 FQGTGA. V lost 5 bases to trimming and J lost 3 bases; unmatched junction nucleotides: 4.